This entry lists 27 T cell receptor beta chains sequenced from one sample in a study of T-cell memory formation after mild COVID-19 (dated by TCRdb to the early 2020s). The protocol used for the library was 5' RACE. The instrument was an Illumina NovaSeq 6000. TCRdb passed the public sequencing reads through fastp at Q25 and MiXCR, retaining productive beta sequences. Every entry covers one CDR3 protein and lists the most common genes and DNA from its rows. The sample has roughly 250,000 distinct CDR3 sequences on record, approximately 16% of them singletons. The ten largest clones add up to approximately 3.5% of the sample. Input material: PBMCs or a T cell subset sorted from them (not recorded which). Receptors originate from a man aged 18 to 29 who had mild COVID-19 (a few samples of this study predate the infection). The sample titles of this study are shuffled in the database, so cell type and time point are left out; the donor was told from shared clones.

The chain recombines TRBV5-1 with TRBJ2-1; TRBD2 is a possible D gene (6 bases). CDR1 and CDR2 (germline): SGHRS, YFSETQ. The V end lost 1 base, the J end lost 6 bases, and 8 bases lay between the germline ends. There are 13 residues in the CDR3. In DNA, the CDR3 is TGCGCCAGCAGCTTGATCGGGAGCAATGAGCAGTTCTTC. Translation gives CASSLIGSNEQFF. Looking up the rest from reference TRBV5-1 and TRBJ2-1 gives the full variable domain: KAGVTQTPRYLIKTRGQQVTLSCSPISGHRSVSWYQQTPGQGLQFLFEYFSETQRNKGNFPGRFSGRQFSNSRSEMNVSTLELGDSALYLCASSLIGSNEQFFGPGTRLTVL.

This clonotype has just a few counts. CDR3 region: CASSVDYGQRLTDTQYF. As DNA, the CDR3 is TGTGCCAGCAGCGTAGACTACGGACAGAGACTCACAGATACGCAGTATTTT. The V gene is TRBV9, the J gene TRBJ2-3; D may be TRBD1 (6 bases). The germline gives CDR1 SGDLS, CDR2 YYNGEE. The CDR3 extends over 17 amino acids. Trimming left V 0 bases short and J 2 bases short, with 16 bases between. The full variable domain, completed using reference TRBV9 and TRBJ2-3, is DSGVTQTPKHLITATGQRVTLRCSPRSGDLSVYWYQQSLDQGLQFLIQYYNGEERAKGNILERFSAQQFPDLHSELNLSSLELGDSALYFCASSVDYGQRLTDTQYFGPGTRLTVL.

The chain employs TRBV10-2 and TRBJ2-2; 10 nucleotides match TRBD1. The CDR3 contains 15 residues. The J segment lost 6 bases and the V segment lost 3 bases, leaving 4 bases of the junction unmatched. Germline V CDR1 and CDR2: WSHSY, SAAADI. This chain's CDR3 is CASSEGGQGAGELFF. The CDR3 DNA follows: TGCGCCAGCAGTGAAGGTGGACAGGGGGCCGGGGAGCTGTTTTTT.

The chain couples TRBV5-1 to TRBJ1-1, with D uncertain. Germline V lookup: CDR1 SGHRS, CDR2 YFSETQ. Trimming removed 1 base at V and 4 bases at J, with 11 bases between. The CDR3 covers 14 residues. The DNA of the CDR3 is TGCGCCAGCAGCTTGTACTCGGGAAGCACTGAAGCTTTCTTT. Its protein product is CASSLYSGSTEAFF.

This clonotype showed up just a few times. DNA for the CDR3: TGCGCCAGCAGCTTGGGACTAGCGGGGTTAGAGACCCAGTACTTC. As protein: CASSLGLAGLETQYF. The rearrangement links TRBV5-1 to TRBJ2-5; 11 bases align to TRBD2. CDR1 is SGHRS and CDR2 is YFSETQ in the germline V gene. The CDR3 loop spans 15 amino acids. Unmatched junction bases numbered 2, after V lost 0 bases and J lost 4 bases.

This clonotype showed up just a few times. J is TRBJ1-1 and V is TRBV3-1, with D perhaps matching TRBD1 (6 bases). The CDR3 loop spans 11 amino acids. Germline V gene sequence: CDR1 LGHDT, CDR2 YNNKEL (reference sequence). V shed 3 bases and J shed 9 bases, with 8 bases lying between them. The DNA of the CDR3 is TGTGCCAGCAGCCAGGACAGAAAAGCTTTCTTT. Protein: CASSQDRKAFF. The full variable domain, rest sourced from reference TRBV3-1 and TRBJ1-1, is DTAVSQTPKYLVTQMGNDKSIKCEQNLGHDTMYWYKQDSKKFLKIMFSYNNKELIINETVPNRFSPKSPDKAHLNLHINSLELGDSAVYFCASSQDRKAFFGQGTRLTVV.

The table lists this clonotype with a few counts. This chain uses TRBV10-3 with TRBJ2-2; possible D gene TRBD1, 5 bases. This CDR3 region has 14 residues. Per the germline V gene, CDR1 is ENHRY and CDR2 is SYGVKD. Deletions cut 4 bases from V and 3 bases from J, with 9 bases between. DNA for the CDR3: TGTGCCATCAGTGGACAGAAGGACACCGGGGAGCTGTTTTTT. Translated, it gives CAISGQKDTGELFF.

The chain uses TRBV7-9 and TRBJ2-3; D is unresolved. Trimming took 3 bases from V and 6 from J, leaving 10 bases between them. This CDR3 comprises 13 residues. Germline V gives CDR1 SEHNR, CDR2 FQNEAQ (reference sequence). The CDR3 reads CASSLGSYDTQYF. As DNA, the CDR3 is TGTGCCAGCAGCTTGGGCAGTTATGATACGCAGTATTTT.

V and J are TRBV23-1 and TRBJ2-7; D possibly corresponds to TRBD1 (6 bases). TRBV23-1 is recorded as an ORF, its role being uncertain. The CDR3 loop spans 14 amino acids. V lost 4 bases to trimming and J lost 7 bases, with 17 bases between them. The CDR3 spells CASSLEGVLREQYF. CDR3 nucleotides: TGCGCCAGCAGTCTAGAGGGGGTATTACGGGAGCAGTACTTC.

The genes are TRBV20-1 and TRBJ1-4, with D unclear. V was trimmed by 0 bases and J by 8 bases, leaving 13 bases between them. This CDR3 is 14 amino acids long. Germline V gives CDR1 DFQATT, CDR2 SNEGSKA (reference sequence). Written as DNA, the CDR3 is TGCAGTGCTAGAGATCTGAAGGCCTCGGAAAAACTGTTTTTT. Amino acid sequence: CSARDLKASEKLFF.

CDR3 protein: CASSGGSAAEQYF. The CDR3, as DNA: TGTGCCAGCAGCGGCGGGAGCGCAGCCGAGCAGTACTTC. The chain links TRBV5-5 to TRBJ2-7; 7 nucleotides agree with TRBD2. J was trimmed by 6 bases and V by 4 bases; bases with no gene match: 7. Germline-derived CDR1 and CDR2 are SGHKS and YYEKEE (reference sequence). This CDR3 is 13 amino acids long.

Only a few counts were recorded for this clonotype. The genes are TRBV10-3 and TRBJ2-5; 7 bases align to TRBD2. The CDR3 covers 13 residues. With V trimmed by 4 bases and J by 5 bases, 4 bases remained unmatched. Germline assignment: CDR1 ENHRY and CDR2 SYGVKD. The DNA for the CDR3 is TGTGCCATCAGTGCATCCGGGAGGGAGACCCAGTACTTC. Its protein product is CAISASGRETQYF.

The chain links TRBV5-6 to TRBJ1-1, with 12 positions matching TRBD1. CDR3 length: 14 residues. Germline CDR1 reads SGHDT; CDR2 reads YYEEEE. V shed 4 bases, J shed 5 bases, and the junction held 3 bases outside the gene matches. The CDR3 nucleotides read TGTGCCAGCAGCCGGGGACAGGGGGCGACTGAAGCTTTCTTT. This translates into CASSRGQGATEAFF. The full variable domain, its missing parts supplied by reference TRBV5-6 and TRBJ1-1, is DAGVTQSPTHLIKTRGQQVTLRCSPKSGHDTVSWYQQALGQGPQFIFQYYEEEERQRGNFPDRFSGHQFPNYSSELNVNALLLGDSALYLCASSRGQGATEAFFGQGTRLTVV.

At least ten counts were recorded for this clonotype. The chain recombines TRBV5-1 with TRBJ2-7; D uncertain. Trimming removed 0 bases at V and 0 bases at J, with 7 bases between. This CDR3 has 14 residues. From germline, CDR1 is SGHRS and CDR2 YFSETQ. For the CDR3, the DNA is TGCGCCAGCAGCTTGGGTGACGGCTCCTACGAGCAGTACGTC. This sequence encodes CASSLGDGSYEQYV.

Details on this clonotype: One end of the junction varies from germline; a read error may be responsible. V is TRBV7-6 and J is TRBJ2-2; 9 nucleotides line up with TRBD1. The CDR3 has 11 amino acids. From germline, CDR1 is SGHVS and CDR2 FNYEAQ. The CDR3: CAKAPGQGPVF. The DNA for the CDR3 is TGTGCCAAGGCCCCGGGACAGGGACCCGTTTTT.

The chain couples TRBV28 to TRBJ2-7, with TRBD1 identical over 8 bases. The germline CDR1 and CDR2 sequences are MDHEN and SYDVKM. The CDR3 sequence is 15 residues long. J lost 1 base, V lost 4 bases, and 6 bases had no gene match. The CDR3 here is CASSSPGGGSYEQYV. CDR3 nucleotide sequence: TGTGCCAGCAGTTCCCCAGGGGGCGGTTCCTACGAGCAGTACGTC.

This clonotype was found a few times. The chain joins TRBV6-1 to TRBJ1-1; tentative D call: TRBD1 (5 bases). The CDR3 extends over 14 amino acids. With 1 base removed from V and 6 bases from J, the gap between germline ends came to 12 bases. Germline lookup yields CDR1 MNHNS and CDR2 SASEGT. The CDR3 bases are TGTGCCAGCAGTGAAGGACCAGGGTTCGCTGAAGCTTTCTTT. Its translation: CASSEGPGFAEAFF.

This clonotype was detected only a few times. The rearrangement links TRBV29-1 to TRBJ1-1; 7 positions agree with TRBD1. Looked up from germline, CDR1 is SQVTM and CDR2 is ANQGSEA. V shed 6 bases, J shed 3 bases, and the junction held 10 bases outside the gene matches. CDR3 length: 14 amino acids. In DNA, the CDR3 is TGCAGCGTCCAGGGGACAGTGGGTGACACTGAAGCTTTCTTT. This encodes CSVQGTVGDTEAFF.

This clonotype was recorded many times. The chain couples TRBV7-2 to TRBJ2-5, with D possibly being TRBD1 (5 bases). This CDR3 has 13 amino acids. Germline CDR1 and CDR2: SGHTA and FQGNSA. V was clipped by 6 bases and J by 5 bases, with 13 bases between them. In DNA form, the CDR3 reads TGTGCCAGCAGTACTACAGGCTTGGAGACCCAGTACTTC. It is translated as CASSTTGLETQYF.

This chain uses TRBV20-1 with TRBJ1-5; weak D call: TRBD1 (6 bases). Deletions cut 4 bases from V and 5 bases from J, with 12 bases between. CDR3 length: 13 residues. Germline V gene sequence: CDR1 DFQATT, CDR2 SNEGSKA (reference sequence). The CDR3 loop reads CSAKRGTYQPQHF. DNA for the CDR3: TGCAGTGCTAAGAGGGGGACCTATCAGCCCCAGCATTTT.

The chain is built from TRBV19 and TRBJ2-5; 10 bases align to TRBD1. The CDR3 has 14 residues. V was pared by 5 bases and J by 7 bases, with 7 bases of the junction left unmatched. Germline CDR1 and CDR2: LNHDA and SQIVND (reference sequence). CDR3 protein: CASSVTGGQVTQYF. The DNA for the CDR3 is TGTGCCAGTAGTGTGACAGGGGGCCAGGTGACCCAGTACTTC.

This clonotype was found a few times. The rearrangement uses TRBV6-2 or TRBV6-3 and TRBJ1-5; TRBD1 agrees at 9 bases. This CDR3 has 17 amino acids. Trimming cost V 2 bases and J 2 bases; bases outside gene matches: 7. Germline CDR1 reads MNHEY; CDR2 reads SVGEGT. CDR3 residues: CASSYAIDRGGNQPQHF. CDR3 bases: TGTGCCAGCAGTTACGCCATCGACAGGGGGGGCAATCAGCCCCAGCATTTT.

This clonotype was found a few times. The CDR3 loop is CASSLAWGQPDYGYTF. The CDR3 bases are TGTGCCAGCAGCTTAGCCTGGGGACAGCCAGACTATGGCTACACCTTC. The chain combines TRBV7-9 with TRBJ1-2; 7 bases align to TRBD1. The V gene end was trimmed by 0 bases and the J gene end by 3 bases; junction bases not matched to a gene: 7. The CDR3 runs 16 residues. Germline V gives CDR1 SEHNR, CDR2 FQNEAQ (reference sequence). Full variable domain (rest looked up from reference TRBV7-9 and TRBJ1-2): DTGVSQNPRHKITKRGQNVTFRCDPISEHNRLYWYRQTLGQGPEFLTYFQNEAQLEKSRLLSDRFSAERPKGSFSTLEIQRTEQGDSAMYLCASSLAWGQPDYGYTFGSGTRLTVV.

This clonotype occurred a few times. V is TRBV5-5 and J is TRBJ1-4; TRBD1 agrees at 8 bases. CDR1 is SGHKS, CDR2 YYEKEE, per germline (reference sequence). This CDR3 has 14 amino acids. V gave up 7 bases and J gave up 7 bases; unmatched junction bases: 9. CDR3 loop: CASQDSRGPEKLFF. As DNA, the CDR3 is TGTGCCAGCCAGGATAGCAGGGGGCCTGAAAAACTGTTTTTT.

The rearrangement links TRBV14 to TRBJ1-1; D not resolved. The ends were cut back, 0 bases at V and 10 bases at J, with 15 bases in the middle. The CDR3 totals 14 residues. Germline V gene sequence: CDR1 SGHDN, CDR2 FVKESK. In nucleotides, the CDR3 is TGTGCCAGCAGCCAAGAGGTGGCAGCCCCGAGAGCTTTCTTT. This encodes CASSQEVAAPRAFF.

This clonotype was found a few times. The chain is built from TRBV10-3 and TRBJ2-2; the match to TRBD1 covers 7 bases. The CDR3 loop spans 12 amino acids. After removal of 7 bases from V and 6 bases from J, the junction contained 2 bases not matched to a gene. Looked up from germline, CDR1 is ENHRY and CDR2 is SYGVKD. The CDR3 region has the DNA TGTGCCATCACCCAGGGGGCCGGGGAGCTGTTTTTT. Its translation: CAITQGAGELFF.

The rearrangement joins TRBV5-1 to TRBJ1-1, with D maybe TRBD1 (6 bases). With 6 bases removed from V and 1 base from J, the gap between germline ends came to 16 bases. Germline loops: CDR1 SGHRS, CDR2 YFSETQ. CDR3 length equals 15 residues. CDR3 protein: CASTGGGRANTEAFF. The CDR3, as DNA: TGCGCCAGCACCGGGGGGGGCAGGGCGAACACTGAAGCTTTCTTT.